A single sample is the source of the 21 T cell receptor beta chains below, sequenced in a study of blood T cells in healthy people across ages. Primed by a sample-barcoded 5' primer and a J-beta primer mix, a second PCR proceeded for about 6 to 12 cycles. Using its own MiXCR run on the 5' RACE reads, TCRdb lists one record per CDR3 protein. The top ten hold roughly 8% of the sample, which has some 1.7 million distinct CDR3 sequences, 28% seen once. Sequenced: blood. These TCRs come from a woman in her twenties or thirties in good health.

This clonotype was seen only a few times. A clone one base away is much larger, so this may be a read error. The chain has TRBV10-1 and TRBJ2-4; a weak D match, TRBD2 (5 bases). The better agreement between TRBJ2-7 and the DNA end casts doubt on the J call. CDR3 length: 13 amino acids. Germline V gives CDR1 WNHNN, CDR2 SYGVQD (reference sequence). The CDR3 sequence is CASSESKAGEQYF. CDR3 in DNA: TGCGCCAGCAGTGAGTCGAAGGCGGGCGAGCAGTACTTC.

This sequence joins TRBV20-1 and TRBJ1-2; TRBD1 matches at 7 bases. From germline, CDR1 is DFQATT and CDR2 SNEGSKA (reference sequence). The CDR3 runs to 13 residues. Trimming removed 0 bases from V and 6 bases from J; junction bases left unmatched: 4. In nucleotides, the CDR3 is TGCAGTGCTAGAGAAGCAGGGGGGGATGGCTACACCTTC. Its translation is CSAREAGGDGYTF.

This clonotype was picked up a small number of times. One end of the junction does not line up with germline, which may come from a read error. The chain couples TRBV20-1 to TRBJ2-1; 8 bases fit TRBD2. Germline CDR1 DFQATT, CDR2 SNEGSKA (reference sequence). The CDR3 spans 13 residues. CDR3 sequence (DNA): TGCAGTGCTGTAGCGGGATCCTTCAATGAGCAGTTCTTC. Translation: CSAVAGSFNEQFF.

The chain joins TRBV5-1 to TRBJ2-7, with 7 bases matching TRBD1. CDR3 size: 15 residues. Germline-derived CDR1 and CDR2 are SGHRS and YFSETQ. V shed 1 base, J shed 4 bases, and the junction held 8 bases outside the gene matches. CDR3: CASSLRPDRVYEQYF. CDR3 in DNA: TGCGCCAGCAGCTTGAGACCTGACAGGGTATACGAGCAGTACTTC.

The CDR3 bases are TGTGCCAGCAGCTTTTTACCGGGACAGGGCGATAGTGGCTACACCTTC. Its protein product is CASSFLPGQGDSGYTF. The chain is built from TRBV7-8 and TRBJ1-2; 9 bases are a match to TRBD1. The length of the CDR3 is 16 residues. Germline V gene data show CDR1 as SGHVS and CDR2 as FQNEAQ. V was clipped by 3 bases and J by 7 bases; unmatched bases: 12. Looking up the rest from reference TRBV7-8 and TRBJ1-2 gives the full variable domain: GAGVSQSPRYKVAKRGQDVALRCDPISGHVSLFWYQQALGQGPEFLTYFQNEAQLDKSGLPSDRFFAERPEGSVSTLKIQRTQQEDSAVYLCASSFLPGQGDSGYTFGSGTRLTVV.

The chain carries TRBV7-2 and TRBJ1-6, with D tentatively TRBD1 (5 bases). The germline V and J ends were trimmed by 4 bases and 9 bases, with 16 bases remaining between them. This CDR3 is 15 amino acids long. Germline V gene sequence: CDR1 SGHTA, CDR2 FQGNSA. The CDR3 sequence: CASSSLLGGSSPLHF. CDR3 DNA sequence: TGTGCCAGCAGCTCCCTTCTCGGGGGTAGTTCACCCCTCCACTTT.

This clonotype occurred a few times. The CDR3 loop reads CASRLWGGSNEQFF. CDR3 DNA: TGTGCCTCCCGACTCTGGGGAGGGAGCAATGAGCAGTTCTTC. This chain uses TRBV12-3 or TRBV12-4 with TRBJ2-1; TRBD2 matches 7 bases. V lost 11 bases, J lost 6 bases, and 13 bases stayed unmatched. The CDR3 spans 14 residues.

The rearrangement uses TRBV2 and TRBJ2-7; the match to TRBD2 covers 7 bases. The V segment lost 8 bases and the J segment 5 bases; nucleotides outside the gene matches: 9. In germline, CDR1 is SNHLY, CDR2 FYNNEI. This CDR3 contains 13 residues. The CDR3 DNA follows: TGTGCCAGCGGTTTCGCGGGAGAGGACGAGCAGTACTTC. Encoded protein: CASGFAGEDEQYF.

As to this clonotype: A junction boundary mismatches the germline segment, possibly from a read error. The chain is built from TRBV5-1 and TRBJ2-3; maybe TRBD1 (6 bases). CDR1 is SGHRS and CDR2 is YFSETQ in the germline V gene. CDR3 length: 15 amino acids. The CDR3 sequence: CASSLAQGPTDTQYF. The CDR3 nucleotides read TGTGCCAGCAGCTTGGCACAGGGTCCCACAGATACGCAGTATTTT.

This clonotype was recorded a few times. The chain joins TRBV5-1 to TRBJ1-2; TRBD1 matches at 8 bases. The CDR3 contains 14 residues. Unmatched junction bases numbered 8, after V lost 2 bases and J lost 8 bases. Per germline, CDR1 SGHRS and CDR2 YFSETQ. The DNA of the CDR3 is TGCGCCAGCAGCTTTGGACAGGGCCTGGACGGCTACACCTTC. Amino acid sequence: CASSFGQGLDGYTF.

This clonotype has ten or more counts. The chain carries TRBV7-6 and TRBJ2-7, with D possibly matching TRBD2 (5 bases). The V end lost 1 base, the J end lost 7 bases, and 14 bases lay between the germline ends. CDR3 length: 14 amino acids. Germline loops: CDR1 SGHVS, CDR2 FNYEAQ. CDR3 sequence reads: CASSLVEGIREQYF. The DNA of the CDR3 is TGTGCCAGCAGCTTAGTTGAGGGAATACGTGAGCAGTACTTC.

The chain recombines TRBV7-2 with TRBJ2-7; TRBD1 aligns across 7 bases. Germline V gene sequence: CDR1 SGHTA, CDR2 FQGNSA. V lost 6 bases, J lost 12 bases, and 5 bases stayed unmatched. The CDR3 contains 10 residues. CDR3 DNA sequence: TGTGCCAGCAGATCCGGGACAGTGTACTTC. Protein sequence: CASRSGTVYF.

This clonotype occurred a few times. The V gene is TRBV20-1, the J gene TRBJ2-7; possible D gene TRBD1, 5 bases. CDR1 is DFQATT, CDR2 SNEGSKA, per germline (reference sequence). The CDR3 contains 13 residues. The ends were cut back, 6 bases at V and 2 bases at J, with 14 bases in the middle. CDR3 DNA: TGCAGTGCCAACCAGGACACAACCTACGAGCAGTACTTC. Encoded protein: CSANQDTTYEQYF.

The sample holds a few counts of this clonotype. The chain employs TRBV20-1 and TRBJ2-7; weak D call: TRBD1 (5 bases). This CDR3 spans 13 amino acids. Trimming removed 1 base from V and 6 bases from J, with 13 bases in between. Germline V gene lookup returns CDR1 DFQATT and CDR2 SNEGSKA (reference sequence). The CDR3 sequence is CSARGVTVGEQYF. The DNA for the CDR3 is TGCAGTGCTAGAGGAGTGACAGTCGGCGAGCAGTACTTC.

This clonotype was seen a handful of times. The V and J genes are TRBV18 and TRBJ2-3; the match to TRBD1 covers 11 bases. Trimming took 6 bases from V and 2 from J; bases not matched to a gene: 7. The germline V gene has CDR1 KGHSH and CDR2 LQKENI. The CDR3 loop spans 16 amino acids. The CDR3, as DNA: TGTGCCAGCTCGTCGGGACAGGGGGGAATCACAGATACGCAGTATTTT. It encodes CASSSGQGGITDTQYF.

This clonotype has ten or more counts. This chain uses TRBV6-5 with TRBJ2-1, with TRBD2 matching 14 bases. The CDR3 extends over 18 amino acids. After removal of 0 bases from V and 4 bases from J, the junction contained 5 bases not matched to a gene. The germline gives CDR1 MNHEY, CDR2 SVGAGI. The DNA for the CDR3 is TGTGCCAGCAGTTACTCGGGACTAGCGGGGGTACTTTACAATGAGCAGTTCTTC. Translating it yields CASSYSGLAGVLYNEQFF.

The J gene is TRBJ2-1, the V gene TRBV7-6; TRBD2 matches 16 bases. The trim removed 0 bases at V and 9 bases at J, leaving 8 bases unmatched. Germline V gene lookup returns CDR1 SGHVS and CDR2 FNYEAQ. The length of the CDR3 is 18 residues. CDR3 residues: CASSLAWGLAGGPSEQFF. CDR3 nucleotide sequence: TGTGCCAGCAGCTTAGCCTGGGGACTAGCGGGAGGGCCAAGTGAGCAGTTCTTC.

This clonotype was counted a few times. The chain uses TRBV19 and TRBJ2-4; no reliable D call. The CDR3 extends over 13 amino acids. Germline CDR1 LNHDA, CDR2 SQIVND (reference sequence). The V end was cut by 7 bases, the J end by 6 bases, with 13 bases between. The DNA for the CDR3 is TGTGCCAGTACAAGTAAGGAATTAAACATTCAGTACTTC. Translated: CASTSKELNIQYF.

The chain joins TRBV12-3 or TRBV12-4 to TRBJ1-2; possibly TRBD1 for D (5 bases). Deletions cut 2 bases from V and 6 bases from J, with 22 bases between. The CDR3 has 17 residues. The CDR3 reads CASSLRGRASSSDGYTF. The CDR3 coding sequence is TGTGCCAGCAGTTTACGCGGCAGGGCCAGTTCATCTGATGGCTACACCTTC.

This chain connects TRBV15 to TRBJ2-7, with a weak D call TRBD1 (6 bases). V shed 0 bases and J shed 7 bases, with 13 bases lying between them. This CDR3 contains 14 residues. CDR1 and CDR2 (germline): LNHNV, YYDKDF (reference sequence). The CDR3 loop is CATSRDLAGVEQYF. The CDR3 nucleotides read TGTGCCACCAGCAGAGATCTCGCAGGGGTTGAGCAGTACTTC.

This clonotype was recorded a few times. This sequence joins TRBV12-3 or TRBV12-4 and TRBJ2-4; possibly TRBD2 for D (6 bases). Judging by the DNA end, TRBJ2-7 fits better; the J call may be wrong. The CDR3 loop spans 14 amino acids. The CDR3 sequence: CASSFVGGNYEQYF. In nucleotides, the CDR3 is TGTGCCAGCAGTTTTGTGGGGGGTAACTACGAGCAGTACTTC.